What follows are 13 T cell receptor beta chains derived from one specimen sequenced in a study of T cells in Graves' hyperthyroidism and ophthalmopathy. Amplification yielded TCR beta CDR3 regions, with RNA transcripts as the source. The HTBI set primed first-round TCR CDR3 RT-PCR. TCRdb re-derived calls from the multiplex PCR reads in MiXCR, one entry per CDR3 protein. The sample carries about 270,000 distinct CDR3 sequences, 12% to 15% recorded once. The sample consisted of blood. These receptors were obtained from a woman in her forties or fifties with Graves' hyperthyroidism that later progressed to Graves' ophthalmopathy.

This clonotype has a count of ten or more. The chain couples TRBV20-1 to TRBJ2-1; TRBD2 matches 13 bases. In germline, CDR1 is DFQATT, CDR2 SNEGSKA (reference sequence). The CDR3 consists of 14 residues. Unmatched junction bases numbered 5, after V lost 6 bases and J lost 6 bases. CDR3 loop: CSAEGLAGVNEQFF. CDR3 DNA sequence: TGCAGTGCAGAAGGACTAGCGGGAGTCAATGAGCAGTTCTTC.

There are many counts of this clonotype. V is TRBV20-1 and J is TRBJ2-2; 7 nucleotides match TRBD1. The CDR3 length is 15 residues. Germline V gene data show CDR1 as DFQATT and CDR2 as SNEGSKA (reference sequence). Losses at the gene ends were 3 bases for V and 6 bases for J; bases not matched to a gene: 10. CDR3 in amino acids: CSASRGGTIAGELFF. The CDR3, as DNA: TGCAGTGCTAGCCGAGGGGGCACTATCGCCGGGGAGCTGTTTTTT.

This clonotype was detected many times. This chain links TRBV2 with TRBJ2-5; D is possibly TRBD2 (6 bases). Trimming removed 4 bases at V and 1 base at J, with 10 bases between. CDR3 length: 14 amino acids. CDR1 is SNHLY, CDR2 FYNNEI, per germline. The CDR3 region is CASSVGGRQETQYF. CDR3 nucleotides: TGTGCCAGCAGTGTTGGAGGGCGCCAAGAGACCCAGTACTTC.

The J gene is TRBJ1-1, the V gene TRBV5-4, with 7 bases lining up with TRBD1. Germline CDR1 SGHNT, CDR2 YYREEE (reference sequence). The trim removed 4 bases at V and 7 bases at J, leaving 10 bases unmatched. The length of the CDR3 is 14 residues. CDR3 region: CASSKSGQVREAFF. The CDR3 coding sequence is TGTGCCAGCAGCAAATCTGGACAGGTCCGTGAAGCTTTCTTT.

The CDR3 DNA reads as TGTGCCAGCAGCTTAGACCCGGGACAGGGAAATGAAAAACTGTTTTTT. Amino acid sequence: CASSLDPGQGNEKLFF. The chain links TRBV7-2 to TRBJ1-4; 9 bases line up with TRBD1. After removal of 1 base from V and 5 bases from J, the junction contained 5 bases not matched to a gene. CDR1 is SGHTA, CDR2 FQGNSA, per germline. This CDR3 contains 16 residues.

Of note for this clonotype: This may be a read error: a much more frequent sequence differs by one nucleotide. The chain recombines TRBV12-3 or TRBV12-4 with TRBJ2-2, with no clear D. CDR3 size: 15 residues. Trimming took 1 base from V and 1 from J, leaving 7 bases between them. As DNA, the CDR3 is TGTGCCAGCAGTTTAGGGCCTAGGAACACCGGGGAGCTGTTTTTT. Residues: CASSLGPRNTGELFF.

This clonotype was seen ten or more times. The V and J genes are TRBV28 and TRBJ2-3; TRBD2 might be the D (5 bases). The length of the CDR3 is 13 residues. Germline CDR1 is MDHEN and CDR2 is SYDVKM. V lost 9 bases and J 4 bases, leaving 14 bases between the germline ends. CDR3 sequence: CASSAVRADTQYF. CDR3 bases: TGTGCCAGTTCAGCGGTGAGAGCAGATACGCAGTATTTT.

This clonotype was observed at least ten times. This chain connects TRBV6-1 to TRBJ2-7; the match to TRBD2 covers 9 bases. The CDR3 extends over 14 amino acids. Germline CDR1 MNHNS, CDR2 SASEGT. The V gene end was trimmed by 8 bases and the J gene end by 0 bases; junction bases not matched to a gene: 5. CDR3 nucleotides: TGTGCCAGCGCGCCTAGCGGGAACTCCTACGAGCAGTACTTC. Amino acid sequence: CASAPSGNSYEQYF.

This clonotype appeared many times. The chain is built from TRBV11-2 and TRBJ1-1; D might be TRBD1 (5 bases). This CDR3 region has 15 residues. The V end lost 5 bases, the J end lost 4 bases, and 17 bases lay between the germline ends. Germline V gene sequence: CDR1 SGHAT, CDR2 FQNNGV. CDR3 loop: CASSTQGRAGTEAFF. The CDR3 nucleotides read TGTGCCAGCAGCACTCAGGGCAGGGCGGGCACTGAAGCTTTCTTT.

This clonotype was seen at least ten times. The gene calls are TRBV20-1 and TRBJ2-7; TRBD1 is a possible D gene (6 bases). The germline V gene encodes CDR1 DFQATT and CDR2 SNEGSKA (reference sequence). The CDR3 totals 12 residues. V was cut by 5 bases and J by 2 bases, with 10 bases left in between. This chain's CDR3 is CSAPRDTYEQYF. The CDR3 DNA reads as TGCAGTGCTCCCCGGGACACCTACGAGCAGTACTTC.

This clonotype was counted ten times or more. The gene calls are TRBV28 and TRBJ2-1, with D possibly being TRBD1 (5 bases). V lost 1 base and J lost 3, with 10 bases in between. CDR1 MDHEN and CDR2 SYDVKM come from the germline V gene. The CDR3 is made up of 15 amino acids. CDR3: CASSLYGQGYNEQFF. As DNA, the CDR3 is TGTGCCAGCAGTTTATATGGGCAGGGCTACAATGAGCAGTTCTTC.

Only a few counts were recorded for this clonotype. J is TRBJ2-5 and V is TRBV6-1; 10 nucleotides match TRBD1. CDR1 is MNHNS and CDR2 is SASEGT in the germline V gene. V trimming: 2 bases; J trimming: 5 bases; junction bases outside the gene matches: 5. The CDR3 extends over 15 amino acids. CDR3 sequence: CASSELDRGHETQYF. The CDR3 region has the DNA TGTGCCAGCAGTGAATTAGACAGGGGGCACGAGACCCAGTACTTC.

This clonotype was seen ten or more times. The CDR3 nucleotides read TGTGCCTGGGGGACATTGCCCGGGCAGCCCCAGCATTTT. The encoded protein is CAWGTLPGQPQHF. This chain uses TRBV30 with TRBJ1-5; weak D call: TRBD1 (6 bases). Germline CDR1 and CDR2: GTSNPN and SVGIG (reference sequence). The ends were cut back, 5 bases at V and 7 bases at J, with 15 bases in the middle. This CDR3 has 13 amino acids.